This T cell receptor (beta chain) was found in a study of blood T cell repertoires in COVID-19. At the level of the study: Donors in the United States, Italy and Spain gave samples during acute or convalescent COVID-19. From T cells, B-cell-depleted T cells, or PBMCs came the material, which was cDNA or gDNA.

How the authors handled the data: The authors estimated nucleated cell counts from reference gene primer amplification. The repertoire was sequenced with immunoSEQ multiplex PCR; TCRdb's copy has only in-frame clones and lacks some. The DNA gave D and trimming, while V, J and clone size come from that table. The repertoire consists of more than 150,000 clones, with 86% occurring once and the leading ten covering approximately 4%. The CDR3 length is 14 residues. Looked up from germline, CDR1 is MNHNY and CDR2 is SVGAGI (reference sequence). V gave up 5 bases and J gave up 3 bases; unmatched junction bases: 4.

The sequencing sample was made of peripheral blood. The clonotype originates from an older woman with acute or convalescent COVID-19. The chain couples TRBV6-6 to TRBJ1-5; 7 bases match TRBD1. CDR3 nucleotides: TGTGCCAGCAGTCTACAGGGGTTCAATCAGCCCCAGCATTTT. This sequence encodes CASSLQGFNQPQHF.